Sequencing of this T cell receptor (beta chain) was carried out in a study of blood T cell repertoires in COVID-19. About the research overall: Sites in the United States, Italy and Spain provided acute and convalescent COVID-19 samples. T cells, B-cell-depleted T cells, or PBMCs supplied cDNA or gDNA.

Germline CDR1 reads SGHRS; CDR2 reads YFSETQ. Trimming left V 6 bases short and J 3 bases short, with 12 bases between. CDR3 length: 14 residues. Per the study methods: By means of reference gene primer amplification, nucleated cell counts were estimated. TCRdb's copy holds only in-frame clones and misses some; the assay was immunoSEQ multiplex PCR. V, J and clone size are those of that table, while D and trimming were read from the DNA. Of about 35,000 clones listed, 87% were seen once; the top ten hold 44%. V and J are TRBV5-1 and TRBJ1-4; no firm D call. The sequenced sample consisted of peripheral blood. This receptor was taken from a human donor in a cohort sampled during active COVID-19. In DNA, the CDR3 is TGCGCCAGCAAAGACATTACAGCTAATGAAAAACTGTTTTTT. It specifies CASKDITANEKLFF.